The clone carrying this T cell receptor beta chain was detected once. Its cognate antigen is unknown. TCRdb's copy holds only in-frame clones and misses some; the assay was immunoSEQ multiplex PCR. The sample contains about 21,000 clones, just over 85% of which appear only once. The germline gives CDR1 SGHTS, CDR2 YDEGEE. CDR3 length: 15 amino acids. Unmatched junction bases numbered 11, after V lost 4 bases and J lost 5 bases. Control samples came 1 year after myeloablative marrow transplants with methotrexate plus calcineurin inhibitor. These data belong to a study of T cells after posttransplantation cyclophosphamide. Whole-study results and caveats: Recipient CMV seropositivity and CMV reactivation strongly tracked TRB clonality. Donor-recipient repertoire similarity was low at 1-2 months, rising over year one. Skin or GI-infiltrating T cells shared few TRB sequences with blood.

The genes are TRBV5-8 and TRBJ2-5; 7 bases align to TRBD1. This TCR was sampled from a female patient under 45 who received an allogeneic stem cell transplant from an unrelated donor, was CMV-positive, and had acute and chronic GVHD. The graft donor may have contributed some T cells. Material: PBMCs, obtained 350 to 400 days after allogeneic stem cell transplant with calcineurin inhibitor and methotrexate. The CDR3 spells CASSTGQAVGETQYF. CDR3 coding DNA: TGTGCCAGCAGCACCGGACAGGCCGTTGGGGAGACCCAGTACTTC.